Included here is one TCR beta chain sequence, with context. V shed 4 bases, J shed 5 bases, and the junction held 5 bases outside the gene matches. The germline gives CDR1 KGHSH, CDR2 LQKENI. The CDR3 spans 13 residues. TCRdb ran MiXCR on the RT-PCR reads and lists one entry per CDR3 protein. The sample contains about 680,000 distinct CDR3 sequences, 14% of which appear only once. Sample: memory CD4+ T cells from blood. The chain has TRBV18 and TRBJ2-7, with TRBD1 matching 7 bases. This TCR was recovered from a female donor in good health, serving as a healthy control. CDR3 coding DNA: TGTGCCAGCTCACTACAGGGGCCCAACGAGCAGTACTTC. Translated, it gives CASSLQGPNEQYF.